This entry lists 26 T cell receptor beta chains sequenced from one sample in a study of radiotherapy plus CTLA-4 blockade in lung cancer (dated 2018 in TCRdb). The method behind the library was the immunoSEQ multiplex PCR assay. Imported from immuneACCESS, the table was reduced by TCRdb to in-frame sequences with V and J called. These copies leave out some clones; in studies compared against another copy, an unresolved V gene accounts for under half, and the cause of the remainder is not known. The sample table contains approximately 44,000 clones; only one count was recorded for less than 85% of them. The ten most abundant clones make up under 9.5% of the sample. Material: peripheral blood, obtained from a patient treated with radiotherapy plus ipilimumab. The receptors stem from a human donor with non-small cell lung cancer who had stable disease on radiotherapy plus ipilimumab.

The chain carries TRBV30 and TRBJ1-1, with a possible D match to TRBD1 (6 bases). Germline CDR1 reads GTSNPN; CDR2 reads SVGIG (reference sequence). The CDR3 is made up of 13 amino acids. The germline V and J ends were trimmed by 5 bases and 3 bases, with 13 bases remaining between them. DNA for the CDR3: TGTGCCTGGCTAGGGGGTTTTCACACTGAAGCTTTCTTT. It is translated as CAWLGGFHTEAFF. Together with reference TRBV30 and TRBJ1-1, the CDR3 gives the full variable domain: SQTIHQWPATLVQPVGSPLSLECTVEGTSNPNLYWYRQAAGRGLQLLFYSVGIGQISSEVPQNLSASRPQDRQFILSSKKLLLSDSGFYLCAWLGGFHTEAFFGQGTRLTVV.

Written as DNA, the CDR3 is TGTGCCAGCCAGTCTTTTAGCGGGGTAGGGGTTGAGCAGTTCTTC. Its protein product is CASQSFSGVGVEQFF. The chain links TRBV6-1 to TRBJ2-1; 8 bases align to TRBD2. Trimming took 8 bases from V and 9 from J; bases not matched to a gene: 15. Germline CDR1 reads MNHNS; CDR2 reads SASEGT. This CDR3 region has 15 residues.

The chain is built from TRBV6-6 and TRBJ2-7; 10 nucleotides agree with TRBD1. This CDR3 comprises 14 residues. Germline lookup yields CDR1 MNHNY and CDR2 SVGAGI (reference sequence). The J segment lost 4 bases and the V segment lost 6 bases, leaving 6 bases of the junction unmatched. Here the CDR3 reads CASSNLGQGYEQYF. The CDR3 DNA sequence: TGTGCCAGCAGCAACTTGGGACAGGGGTACGAGCAGTACTTC.

The V call is TRBV27, the J call TRBJ2-1; 14 bases map to TRBD2. Germline assignment: CDR1 MNHEY and CDR2 SMNVEV (reference sequence). This CDR3 spans 16 amino acids. V was pared by 5 bases and J by 7 bases, with 7 bases of the junction left unmatched. The CDR3 DNA follows: TGTGCCAGCAGTCCGCGACTAGCGGGGGGGTGGAATGAGCAGTTCTTC. It is translated as CASSPRLAGGWNEQFF.

This clone was counted only a few times. The chain employs TRBV6-1 and TRBJ1-1; TRBD1 agrees at 7 bases. Germline V gene sequence: CDR1 MNHNS, CDR2 SASEGT. The CDR3 has 13 residues. V gave up 5 bases and J gave up 3 bases; unmatched junction bases: 3. The CDR3 sequence is CASSRGPDTEAFF. The CDR3 bases are TGTGCCAGCAGTAGGGGGCCGGACACTGAAGCTTTCTTT.

Worth noting for this clone: A junction end diverges from the germline sequence, so it may reflect a read error. The chain links TRBV2 to TRBJ1-1, with a possible D match to TRBD1 (5 bases). CDR3 length equals 15 residues. Germline V gives CDR1 SNHLY, CDR2 FYNNEI. CDR3 residues: CASREGTPIGTEAFF. The CDR3 DNA reads TGTGCCAGCAGGGAAGGGACCCCGATTGGTACTGAAGCTTTCTTT. Full variable domain (remainder filled in from reference TRBV2 and TRBJ1-1): EPEVTQTPSHQVTQMGQEVILRCVPISNHLYFYWYRQILGQKVEFLVSFYNNEISEKSEIFDDQFSVERPDGSNFTLKIRSTKLEDSAMYFCASREGTPIGTEAFFGQGTRLTVV.

This clone was detected only once. CDR3 loop: CASSIEVGRGNYGYTF. Written as DNA, the CDR3 is TGTGCCAGTAGTATAGAGGTCGGCAGGGGTAACTATGGCTACACCTTC. This rearrangement joins TRBV19 to TRBJ1-2; the D gene is possibly TRBD1 (6 bases). Germline V CDR1 and CDR2: LNHDA, SQIVND (reference sequence). The CDR3 extends over 16 amino acids. V was pared by 0 bases and J by 1 base, with 12 bases between.

This chain joins TRBV2 and TRBJ1-5; tentatively, D is TRBD1 (5 bases). CDR3 length: 15 amino acids. The V end lost 6 bases, the J end lost 4 bases, and 16 bases lay between the germline ends. The germline V gene has CDR1 SNHLY and CDR2 FYNNEI. In DNA, the CDR3 is TGTGCCAGCAGCGTCTCGACAGATCTGAATCAGCCCCAGCATTTT. Residues: CASSVSTDLNQPQHF.

This chain connects TRBV6-5 to TRBJ2-2, with a possible D match to TRBD1 (6 bases). V was shortened by 0 bases and J by 4 bases, with 9 bases between the two germline ends. This CDR3 is built from 15 residues. Per the germline V gene, CDR1 is MNHEY and CDR2 is SVGAGI. For the CDR3, the DNA is TGTGCCAGCAGTTACTCGCAGGGGACCACCGGGGAGCTGTTTTTT. Its protein product is CASSYSQGTTGELFF.

CDR3 nucleotide sequence: TGTGCCAGCAGTGAAACTCCCCTAGGGGGGAACACTGAAGCTTTCTTT. Its protein product is CASSETPLGGNTEAFF. The chain couples TRBV6-1 to TRBJ1-1, with D tentatively TRBD1 (6 bases). Germline CDR1 is MNHNS and CDR2 is SASEGT. The CDR3 consists of 16 residues. The germline V and J ends were trimmed by 2 bases and 1 base, with 14 bases remaining between them.

This chain joins TRBV19 and TRBJ1-3; D might be TRBD1 (5 bases). The CDR3 is 14 residues long. With 5 bases removed from V and 3 bases from J, the gap between germline ends came to 11 bases. Looked up from germline, CDR1 is LNHDA and CDR2 is SQIVND (reference sequence). The CDR3 here is CASSPQTGGNTIYF. DNA for the CDR3: TGTGCCAGTAGTCCTCAAACAGGTGGAAACACCATATATTTT.

V is TRBV2 and J is TRBJ2-2; D not certain. Germline-derived CDR1 and CDR2 are SNHLY and FYNNEI. Trimming took off 2 bases at V and 6 bases at J, with 13 bases between the two ends. The CDR3 is made up of 15 amino acids. The CDR3 DNA sequence: TGTGCCAGCAGTGAAAGCAGGAGCTGGGCCGGGGAGCTGTTTTTT. Protein: CASSESRSWAGELFF.

This clone was seen only once. The chain links TRBV18 to TRBJ2-1; D not certain. Germline assignment: CDR1 KGHSH and CDR2 LQKENI. This CDR3 has 14 amino acids. V lost 3 bases and J 5 bases, leaving 11 bases between the germline ends. CDR3 DNA sequence: TGTGCCAGCTCACCCCCCCAAAGCGACAATGAGCAGTTCTTC. This translates into CASSPPQSDNEQFF. Supplemented by reference TRBV18 and TRBJ2-1, the full variable domain reads NAGVMQNPRHLVRRRGQEARLRCSPMKGHSHVYWYRQLPEEGLKFMVYLQKENIIDESGMPKERFSAEFPKEGPSILRIQQVVRGDSAAYFCASSPPQSDNEQFFGPGTRLTVL.

V gene TRBV29-1 combines with J gene TRBJ2-2; TRBD1 is a possible D gene (6 bases). The CDR3 spans 13 residues. The germline V gene has CDR1 SQVTM and CDR2 ANQGSEA. V lost 7 bases, J lost 5 bases, and 14 bases lay in between. The CDR3 spells CSAKQGWTGELFF. The CDR3 DNA reads TGCAGCGCCAAACAGGGATGGACCGGGGAGCTGTTTTTT.

The chain links TRBV6-6 to TRBJ1-2, with 9 bases aligning to TRBD1. The germline V gene encodes CDR1 MNHNY and CDR2 SVGAGI (reference sequence). The CDR3 has 14 residues. The V gene end was trimmed by 6 bases and the J gene end by 6 bases; junction bases not matched to a gene: 8. CDR3 sequence (DNA): TGTGCCAGCAGCCCCCCCGGGACAGGGCATGGCTACACCTTC. Translation: CASSPPGTGHGYTF.

This rearrangement joins TRBV6-6 to TRBJ2-7; a possible D gene is TRBD1 (5 bases). The V gene's germline CDR1 is MNHNY and CDR2 SVGAGI (reference sequence). The CDR3 loop spans 12 amino acids. With 6 bases removed from V and 2 bases from J, the gap between germline ends came to 8 bases. The CDR3 bases are TGTGCCAGCAGGACAGATACCTACGAGCAGTACTTC. It is translated as CASRTDTYEQYF.

Only a few counts were recorded for this clone. The chain has TRBV10-3 and TRBJ2-7; 8 bases fit TRBD2. Germline V lookup: CDR1 ENHRY, CDR2 SYGVKD. This CDR3 comprises 13 residues. V gave up 11 bases and J gave up 3 bases; unmatched junction bases: 9. In nucleotides, the CDR3 is TGTGCCTCTCTCCTGGCGGGGGGCTACGAGCAGTACTTC. As protein: CASLLAGGYEQYF.

V gene TRBV5-1 combines with J gene TRBJ1-5; D gene unclear. The CDR3 has 16 amino acids. CDR1 is SGHRS and CDR2 is YFSETQ in the germline V gene. The V and J ends lost 4 bases and 4 bases respectively, with 18 bases between them. The CDR3 coding sequence is TGCGCCAGCAGCACCCGACCGGGCTGGAAGAATCAGCCCCAGCATTTT. Translated, it gives CASSTRPGWKNQPQHF.

CDR3 nucleotide sequence: TGTGCCAGCAGTGACGCGGCGATAAGCGTCTATGGCTACACCTTC. This codes for CASSDAAISVYGYTF. The chain employs TRBV6-1 and TRBJ1-2; D uncertain. The V end lost 3 bases, the J end lost 4 bases, and 15 bases lay between the germline ends. CDR3 length: 15 amino acids. Looked up from germline, CDR1 is MNHNS and CDR2 is SASEGT.

The rearrangement joins TRBV28 to TRBJ1-2, with D maybe TRBD1 (5 bases). Germline assignment: CDR1 MDHEN and CDR2 SYDVKM. The CDR3 totals 16 residues. Between the trimmed V and J ends, which lost 1 base and 4 bases, there was a span of 16 bases. This chain's CDR3 is CASSLSRVTFFYGYTF. DNA for the CDR3: TGTGCCAGCAGTTTATCCAGGGTTACTTTCTTCTATGGCTACACCTTC.

V is TRBV9 and J is TRBJ1-5, with TRBD1 as a possible D gene (6 bases). Germline V gives CDR1 SGDLS, CDR2 YYNGEE. V lost 2 bases, J lost 0 bases, and 21 bases lay in between. The CDR3 loop spans 19 amino acids. The CDR3 DNA follows: TGTGCCAGCAGCGTTCACTTAGAGGACAGAACCTATAGCAATCAGCCCCAGCATTTT. It translates to CASSVHLEDRTYSNQPQHF.

The genes are TRBV28 and TRBJ2-2, with 7 bases fitting TRBD2. The CDR3 contains 15 residues. J was trimmed by 3 bases and V by 4 bases; bases with no gene match: 5. Germline V gene data show CDR1 as MDHEN and CDR2 as SYDVKM. CDR3 coding DNA: TGTGCCAGCAGTTCCCCCGGGGGGTACACCGGGGAGCTGTTTTTT. This codes for CASSSPGGYTGELFF.

The rearrangement uses TRBV19 and TRBJ2-3, with D uncertain. V lost 4 bases and J 5 bases, leaving 13 bases between the germline ends. This CDR3 is built from 14 residues. Germline CDR1 and CDR2: LNHDA and SQIVND (reference sequence). In nucleotides, the CDR3 is TGTGCCAGTAGTAGGTCACTTCGAAGAGATACGCAGTATTTT. Its translation: CASSRSLRRDTQYF.

This chain connects TRBV29-1 to TRBJ2-3; TRBD1 matches 10 bases. V shed 7 bases, J shed 1 base, and the junction held 8 bases outside the gene matches. Germline CDR1 SQVTM, CDR2 ANQGSEA. CDR3 length equals 15 residues. The CDR3 loop reads CSEMGQGLGTDTQYF. In DNA, the CDR3 is TGCAGCGAAATGGGACAGGGGCTTGGCACAGATACGCAGTATTTT.

The chain is built from TRBV7-7 and TRBJ2-3, with 10 nucleotides matching TRBD2. CDR1 SSHAT and CDR2 FNYEAQ come from the germline V gene (reference sequence). V gave up 1 base and J gave up 4 bases; unmatched junction bases: 5. The CDR3 is made up of 16 amino acids. The CDR3 nucleotides read TGTGCCAGCAGCTTAGGATCCGGGACTAGCGCAGATACGCAGTATTTT. Translating it yields CASSLGSGTSADTQYF.

The chain couples TRBV6-5 to TRBJ1-1; 9 positions match TRBD1. The CDR3 extends over 16 amino acids. The V gene's germline CDR1 is MNHEY and CDR2 SVGAGI. V lost 0 bases and J lost 5; bases outside the gene matches: 7. The CDR3 coding sequence is TGTGCCAGCAGTTACTCCCGGACAGGGGTCGGGACTGAAGCTTTCTTT. Translated: CASSYSRTGVGTEAFF.